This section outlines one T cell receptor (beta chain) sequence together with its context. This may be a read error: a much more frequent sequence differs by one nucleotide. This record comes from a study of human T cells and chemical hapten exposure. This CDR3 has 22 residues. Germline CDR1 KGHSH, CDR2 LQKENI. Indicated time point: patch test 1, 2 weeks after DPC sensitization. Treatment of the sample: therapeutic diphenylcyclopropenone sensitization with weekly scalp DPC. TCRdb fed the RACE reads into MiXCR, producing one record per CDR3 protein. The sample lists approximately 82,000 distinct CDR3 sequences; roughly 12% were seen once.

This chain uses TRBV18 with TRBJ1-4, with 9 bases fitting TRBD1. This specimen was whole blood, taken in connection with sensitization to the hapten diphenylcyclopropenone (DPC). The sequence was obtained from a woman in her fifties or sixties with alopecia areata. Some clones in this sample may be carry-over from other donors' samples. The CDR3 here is CASSSPRDRDYLKDWANEKLIF. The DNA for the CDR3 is TGTGCCAGCTCATCACCCCGGGACAGGGACTACCTTAAGGACTGGGCTAATGAAAAACTGATTTTT.